This paragraph reports one TCR beta chain. On sorted subsets, replicate PCRs used about 0.2 ug DNA, or 31,000 or so T cell genomes. The authors' processing: Without quality scores, immunoSEQ junctional reads could not be filtered like full-length reads. Assay: immunoSEQ multiplex PCR; the TCRdb copy retains only in-frame clones and omits some. V and J calls and clone size are copied from that table; D and trimming were computed from the DNA. The sample lists roughly 2.1 million clones; 90% to 95% were seen once. The sample originates from a study of shared clonotypes between healthy human individuals. Terminally differentiated effector memory CD45RA+ cells were excluded from the naive CD8 cells, which were CD45RO-negative and positively selected for CCR7. This TCR was recovered from a man aged 18 to 29 in good health. Some clones in this sample may be carry-over from other donors' samples. The sequencing input was naive CD8+ T cells from PBMCs.

As DNA, the CDR3 is TGTGCCAGCAGCTTAGTGGTCGGACTAAATTCACCCCTCCACTTT. This sequence encodes CASSLVVGLNSPLHF. The gene calls are TRBV7-9 and TRBJ1-6; D is unclear. Trimming cost V 1 base and J 7 bases, with 11 bases left between them. Germline CDR1 reads SEHNR; CDR2 reads FQNEAQ (reference sequence). This CDR3 has 15 residues.